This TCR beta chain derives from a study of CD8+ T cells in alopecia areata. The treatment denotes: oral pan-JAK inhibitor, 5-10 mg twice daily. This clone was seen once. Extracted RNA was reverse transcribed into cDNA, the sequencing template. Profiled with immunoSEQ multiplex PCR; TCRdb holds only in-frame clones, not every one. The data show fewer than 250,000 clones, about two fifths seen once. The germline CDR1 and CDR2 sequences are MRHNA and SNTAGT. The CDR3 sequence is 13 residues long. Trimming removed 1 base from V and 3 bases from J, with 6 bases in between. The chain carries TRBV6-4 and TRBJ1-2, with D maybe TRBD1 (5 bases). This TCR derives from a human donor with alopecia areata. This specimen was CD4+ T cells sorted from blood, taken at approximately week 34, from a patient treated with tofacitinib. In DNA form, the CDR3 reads TGTGCCAGCAGTGACTACAGGCACTATGGCTACACCTTC. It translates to CASSDYRHYGYTF.